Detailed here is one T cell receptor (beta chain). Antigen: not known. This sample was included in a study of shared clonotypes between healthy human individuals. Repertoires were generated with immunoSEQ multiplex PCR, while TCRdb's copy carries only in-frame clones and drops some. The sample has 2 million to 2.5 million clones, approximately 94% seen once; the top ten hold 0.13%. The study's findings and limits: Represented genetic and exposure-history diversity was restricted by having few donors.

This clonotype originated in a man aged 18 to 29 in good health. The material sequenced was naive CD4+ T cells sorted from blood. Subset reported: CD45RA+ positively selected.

CDR3 coding DNA: TGTGCCAGCACCCCGGACAGGAATTTCTATGGCTACACCTTC. Protein product: CASTPDRNFYGYTF. This sequence joins TRBV9 and TRBJ1-2; TRBD1 matches 7 bases. The CDR3 contains 14 residues. Unmatched junction bases numbered 9, after V lost 6 bases and J lost 4 bases. Germline CDR1 and CDR2: SGDLS and YYNGEE.